The table lists the clone carrying this T cell receptor (beta chain) with many counts. The record originates from a study of T cell repertoires in cytomegalovirus infection. The CDR3 runs to 14 residues. Trimming removed 1 base at V and 4 bases at J, with 8 bases between. From germline, CDR1 is SGHAT and CDR2 FQNNGV. From the reads, TCRdb called clonotypes with MiXCR, one entry per CDR3 protein. Here the sample spans more than 500,000 distinct CDR3 sequences, about 15% being singletons. Source material: CD8+ T cells from PBMCs. This chain uses TRBV11-2 with TRBJ2-1; the D is unclear. This receptor was obtained from a human donor in good health (CMV status not recorded). Some clones in this sample may be carry-over from other donors' samples. Here the CDR3 DNA reads TGTGCCAGCAGCTTAGGTCAGGTATACAATGAGCAGTTCTTC. Translated: CASSLGQVYNEQFF.